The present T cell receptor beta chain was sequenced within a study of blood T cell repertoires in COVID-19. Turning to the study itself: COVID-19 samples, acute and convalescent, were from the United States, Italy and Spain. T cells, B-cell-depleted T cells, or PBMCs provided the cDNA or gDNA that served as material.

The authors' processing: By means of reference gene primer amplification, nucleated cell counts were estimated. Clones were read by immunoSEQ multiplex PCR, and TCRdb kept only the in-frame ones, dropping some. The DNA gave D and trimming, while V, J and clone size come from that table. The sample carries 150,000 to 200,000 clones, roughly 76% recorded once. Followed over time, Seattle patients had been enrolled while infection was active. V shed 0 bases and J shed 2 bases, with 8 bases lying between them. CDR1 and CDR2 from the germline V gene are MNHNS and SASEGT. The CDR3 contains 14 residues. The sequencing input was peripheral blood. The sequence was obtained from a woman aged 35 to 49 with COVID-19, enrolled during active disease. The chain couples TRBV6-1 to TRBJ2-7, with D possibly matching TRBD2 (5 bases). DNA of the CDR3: TGTGCCAGCAGTGAAGCGCGGGCAGCCTACGAGCAGTACTTC. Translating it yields CASSEARAAYEQYF.